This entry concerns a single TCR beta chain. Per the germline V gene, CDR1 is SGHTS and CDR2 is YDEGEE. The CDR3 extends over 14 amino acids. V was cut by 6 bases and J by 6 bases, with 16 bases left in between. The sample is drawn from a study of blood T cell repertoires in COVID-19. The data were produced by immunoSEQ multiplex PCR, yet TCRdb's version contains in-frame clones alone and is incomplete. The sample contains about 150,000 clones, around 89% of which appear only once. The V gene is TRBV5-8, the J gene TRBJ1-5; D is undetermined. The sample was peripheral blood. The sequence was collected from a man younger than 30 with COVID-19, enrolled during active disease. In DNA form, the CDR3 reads TGTGCCAGCAAATCCCTTTGGGAGGGTCAGCCCCAGCATTTT. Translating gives CASKSLWEGQPQHF. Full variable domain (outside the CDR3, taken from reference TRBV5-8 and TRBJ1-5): EAGVTQSPTHLIKTRGQQATLRCSPISGHTSVYWYQQALGLGLQFLLWYDEGEERNRGNFPPRFSGRQFPNYSSELNVNALELEDSALYLCASKSLWEGQPQHFGDGTRLSIL.